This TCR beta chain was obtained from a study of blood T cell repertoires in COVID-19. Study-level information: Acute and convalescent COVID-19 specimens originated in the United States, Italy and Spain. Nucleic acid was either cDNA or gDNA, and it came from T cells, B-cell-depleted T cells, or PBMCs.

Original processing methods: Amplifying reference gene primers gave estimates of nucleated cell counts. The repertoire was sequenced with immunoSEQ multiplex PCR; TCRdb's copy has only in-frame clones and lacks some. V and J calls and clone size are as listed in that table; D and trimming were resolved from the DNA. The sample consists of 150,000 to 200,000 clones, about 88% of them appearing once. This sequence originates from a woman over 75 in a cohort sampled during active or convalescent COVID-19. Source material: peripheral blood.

CDR3 residues: CSVEPDSTEAFF. The DNA of the CDR3 is TGCAGCGTTGAACCCGACAGCACTGAAGCTTTCTTT. The chain couples TRBV29-1 to TRBJ1-1; tentatively, D is TRBD1 (5 bases). The CDR3 totals 12 residues. Germline V lookup: CDR1 SQVTM, CDR2 ANQGSEA. V was trimmed by 2 bases and J by 4 bases, leaving 8 bases between them.